This TCR beta chain stems from a study of blood T cell repertoires in COVID-19. In the study overall: The United States, Italy and Spain were the sources of the acute and convalescent COVID-19 samples.

Original processing methods: Counts of nucleated cells, estimated from reference gene primer amplification, were obtained. Here immunoSEQ multiplex PCR was the method, and the copy in TCRdb shows in-frame clones only, minus some. Clone size and the V and J calls come from that table; the DNA yielded D and trimming. The data contain roughly 670,000 clones, about 90% of them singletons. J was trimmed by 5 bases and V by 4 bases; bases with no gene match: 12. This CDR3 has 16 residues. CDR1 and CDR2 (germline): SGHKS, YYEKEE (reference sequence). This TCR derives from a woman aged 18-29 years with acute or convalescent COVID-19. V and J are TRBV5-5 and TRBJ1-1; 9 bases match TRBD1. The specimen was peripheral blood. The CDR3 region is CASSQRTGELRTEAFF. The CDR3 nucleotides are TGTGCCAGCAGCCAGAGGACAGGGGAGTTGAGAACTGAAGCTTTCTTT.